The present T cell receptor beta chain was sequenced within a study of CD4+ T cells in melanoma. Germline V CDR1 and CDR2: MNHNS, SASEGT. The CDR3 extends over 15 amino acids. Trimming pared 4 bases from V and 5 bases from J, leaving 17 bases between. TCRdb's copy holds only in-frame clones and misses some; the assay was immunoSEQ multiplex PCR. Among some 15,000 clones listed, roughly 88% were seen once. This chain links TRBV6-1 with TRBJ2-5, with TRBD2 as a possible D gene (7 bases). The TCR comes from a human donor with melanoma. The sequencing input was cells from a culture (not recorded whether cultured in vitro). CDR3 coding DNA: TGTGCCAGCAGTGCCGGGGGGCCAACGTTGGAGACCCAGTACTTC. Translated, it gives CASSAGGPTLETQYF.